This T cell receptor (beta chain) was captured in a study of blood T cell repertoires in COVID-19. Study-level information: Some COVID-19 samples were acute and others convalescent; all came from the United States, Italy and Spain. In each case, the material was cDNA or gDNA derived from T cells, B-cell-depleted T cells, or PBMCs.

CDR1 and CDR2 from the germline V gene are MNHEY and SVGAGI. V was pared by 6 bases and J by 4 bases, with 6 bases of the junction left unmatched. The CDR3 totals 14 residues. Assay used: immunoSEQ multiplex PCR; TCRdb lists only in-frame clones, some missing. Of tens of thousands of clones in the sample, roughly 89% were seen once. The chain combines TRBV6-5 with TRBJ2-1; 7 nucleotides line up with TRBD1. The sample consisted of peripheral blood. The source of this sequence is an older man with acute or convalescent COVID-19. CDR3 DNA sequence: TGTGCCAGCAGCGTCGACAGGGTTTACAATGAGCAGTTCTTC. Translated, it gives CASSVDRVYNEQFF.